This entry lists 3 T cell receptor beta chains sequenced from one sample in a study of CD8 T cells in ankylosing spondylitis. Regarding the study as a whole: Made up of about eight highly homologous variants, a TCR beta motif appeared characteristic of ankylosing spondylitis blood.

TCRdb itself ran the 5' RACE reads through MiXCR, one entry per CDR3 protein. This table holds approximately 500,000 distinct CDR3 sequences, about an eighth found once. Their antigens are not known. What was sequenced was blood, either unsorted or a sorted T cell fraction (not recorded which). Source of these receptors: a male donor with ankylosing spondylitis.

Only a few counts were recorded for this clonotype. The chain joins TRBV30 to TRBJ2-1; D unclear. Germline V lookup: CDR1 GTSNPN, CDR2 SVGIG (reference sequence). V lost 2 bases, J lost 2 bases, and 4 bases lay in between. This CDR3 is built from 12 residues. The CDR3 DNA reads TGTGCCTGGAGTACGCCCTACAATGAGCAGTTCTTC. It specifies CAWSTPYNEQFF. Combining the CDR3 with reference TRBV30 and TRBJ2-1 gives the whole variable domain SQTIHQWPATLVQPVGSPLSLECTVEGTSNPNLYWYRQAAGRGLQLLFYSVGIGQISSEVPQNLSASRPQDRQFILSSKKLLLSDSGFYLCAWSTPYNEQFFGPGTRLTVL.

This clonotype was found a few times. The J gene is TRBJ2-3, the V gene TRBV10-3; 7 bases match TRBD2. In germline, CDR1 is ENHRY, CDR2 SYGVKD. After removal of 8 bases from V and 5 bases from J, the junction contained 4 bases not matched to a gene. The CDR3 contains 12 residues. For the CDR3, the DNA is TGTGCCATCCTGGCTAGCGGAGATACGCAGTATTTT. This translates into CAILASGDTQYF.

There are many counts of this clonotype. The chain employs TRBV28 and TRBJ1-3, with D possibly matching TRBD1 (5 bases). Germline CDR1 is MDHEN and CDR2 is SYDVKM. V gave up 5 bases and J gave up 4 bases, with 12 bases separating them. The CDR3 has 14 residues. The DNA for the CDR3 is TGTGCCAGCAGTGTGGGAAGACAGGGAAACACCATATATTTT. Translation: CASSVGRQGNTIYF. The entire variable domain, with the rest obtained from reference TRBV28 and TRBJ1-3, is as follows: DVKVTQSSRYLVKRTGEKVFLECVQDMDHENMFWYRQDPGLGLRLIYFSYDVKMKEKGDIPEGYSVSREKKERFSLILESASTNQTSMYLCASSVGRQGNTIYFGEGSWLTVV.